This T cell receptor (beta chain) emerged from a study of cytomegalovirus exposure and HLA in healthy donors. Study as a whole: Clustering assigned about four fifths of the roughly 370 genotyped donors to the Caucasian-associated ancestry cluster. Overall study findings and caveats: In a later analysis, CMV-associated beta chains were mostly HLA-associated, it appeared. In an earlier analysis, productive rearrangement rates for most beta V segments clustered near 87% or 30%. Later on, an analysis tied around 17,000 TCR beta sequences to HLA alleles at 0.05 false discovery rate.

In this sample, this clone turned up once. What it recognizes is unknown. The PCR employed 60 Vbeta primers together with 13 Jbeta primers. Profiled with immunoSEQ multiplex PCR; TCRdb holds only in-frame clones, not every one. The repertoire holds roughly 200,000 clones, with 60% to 80% as singletons. This CDR3 has 16 amino acids. Germline V gene sequence: CDR1 MGHRA, CDR2 YSYEKL. The TCR was taken from a woman aged 25 to 45 in good health and CMV-seronegative. This sequence joins TRBV4-1 and TRBJ2-5, with 9 bases fitting TRBD1. The assigned J gene may be wrong: the sequence end matches TRBJ2-7 better. The sample comprised PBMCs. CDR3 in amino acids: CASSLFPGTGSNEQYF. The CDR3, as DNA: TGCGCCAGCAGCCTCTTCCCCGGGACAGGGTCAAACGAGCAGTACTTC.